This T cell receptor (beta chain) was captured by sequencing in a study of control samples from healthy donors and cancer patients. TCRdb keeps only in-frame clones here, not all; method: immunoSEQ multiplex PCR. The sample carries over 150,000 clones, roughly 94% recorded once. This sequence was found in a man in his 60s with colorectal cancer. The source material was PBMCs.

Written as DNA, the CDR3 is TGCAGCGCCACCCGGACTAGCGGGGGGCCAGAGACCCAGTACTTC. Its protein product is CSATRTSGGPETQYF. The V gene is TRBV29-1, the J gene TRBJ2-5; 14 bases line up with TRBD2. The CDR3 extends over 15 amino acids. V lost 7 bases, J lost 4 bases, and 8 bases stayed unmatched. Germline CDR1 SQVTM, CDR2 ANQGSEA.